This T cell receptor (beta chain) emerged from a study of CXCR3-negative and CXCR3-positive naive CD8 T cells. Study-level findings and limits: Naive cells that were CXCR3-positive had more hydrophobic TRB CDR3s (compared with CXCR3-negative naive cells).

Each TRB cDNA library was prepared by 5' RACE (with UMI labels). With the 5' RACE reads reprocessed, TCRdb shows one record per CDR3 protein and no DNA. Here the sample table reports 150,000 to 180,000 distinct CDR3 sequences. The CDR3 runs to 16 residues. Per germline, CDR1 SGHVS and CDR2 FQNEAQ. Of note for this clonotype: Antigen specificity is unknown.

V and J are TRBV7-8 and TRBJ2-2; the TRBD2 assignment by TCRdb is unverifiable without DNA. Specimen: naive CXCR3+ CD8+ T cells from blood. Indicated subset: CD45RO-CCR7+CD27+CD95- naive CD8+ T cells expressing CXCR3 (TNR3+). This receptor was identified in a human donor in good health. Some clones in this sample may be carry-over from other donors' samples. The CDR3 here is CASSLPSGMNTGELFF.